The 2 T cell receptor beta chains below all came from one sample that was sequenced in a study of blood T cell repertoires in COVID-19. Clones were sequenced by immunoSEQ multiplex PCR, and TCRdb holds only the in-frame ones, with some missing. The sample has approximately 30,000 clones; around 89% are singletons. Sequenced sample: peripheral blood. Receptors were obtained from a middle-aged woman with active or convalescent COVID-19.

The genes are TRBV5-4 and TRBJ2-7; TRBD1 is a possible D gene (5 bases). V lost 4 bases to trimming and J lost 5 bases, with 13 bases between them. The CDR3 extends over 13 amino acids. Germline V gene sequence: CDR1 SGHNT, CDR2 YYREEE (reference sequence). DNA of the CDR3: TGTGCCAGCAGCCGCAGGGTGTCCGACGAGCAGTACTTC. Protein: CASSRRVSDEQYF.

The J gene is TRBJ1-3, the V gene TRBV20-1; no clear D. Trimming left V 5 bases short and J 5 bases short, with 4 bases between. The CDR3 is 10 amino acids. The germline V gene has CDR1 DFQATT and CDR2 SNEGSKA (reference sequence). CDR3 nucleotide sequence: TGCAGTGCTCTCCGAAACACCATATATTTT. This sequence encodes CSALRNTIYF.